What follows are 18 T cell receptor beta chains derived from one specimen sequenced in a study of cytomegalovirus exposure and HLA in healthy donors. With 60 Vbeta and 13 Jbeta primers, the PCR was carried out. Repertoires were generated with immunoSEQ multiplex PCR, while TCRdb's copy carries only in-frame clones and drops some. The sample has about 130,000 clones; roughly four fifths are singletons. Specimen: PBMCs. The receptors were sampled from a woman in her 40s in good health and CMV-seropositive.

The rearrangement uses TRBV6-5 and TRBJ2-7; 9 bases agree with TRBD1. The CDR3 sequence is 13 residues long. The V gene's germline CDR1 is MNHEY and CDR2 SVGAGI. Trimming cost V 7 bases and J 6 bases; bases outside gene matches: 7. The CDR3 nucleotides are TGTGCCAGCATGGACAGGGGATCTGTCGAGCAGTACTTC. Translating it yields CASMDRGSVEQYF.

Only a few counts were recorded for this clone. CDR3: CASRREGARREGYTF. Written as DNA, the CDR3 is TGTGCCAGCAGAAGAGAGGGGGCGCGCCGAGAGGGCTACACCTTC. The chain uses TRBV5-4 and TRBJ1-2; 7 bases are shared with TRBD1. Germline V lookup: CDR1 SGHNT, CDR2 YYREEE (reference sequence). V trimming: 5 bases; J trimming: 8 bases; junction bases outside the gene matches: 15. CDR3 size: 15 residues.

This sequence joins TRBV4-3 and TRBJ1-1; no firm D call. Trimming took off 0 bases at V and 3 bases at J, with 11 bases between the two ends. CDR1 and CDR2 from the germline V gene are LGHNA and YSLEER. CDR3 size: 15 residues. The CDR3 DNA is TGCGCCAGCAGCCAAGATGAAGCTTTCTACACTGAAGCTTTCTTT. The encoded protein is CASSQDEAFYTEAFF.

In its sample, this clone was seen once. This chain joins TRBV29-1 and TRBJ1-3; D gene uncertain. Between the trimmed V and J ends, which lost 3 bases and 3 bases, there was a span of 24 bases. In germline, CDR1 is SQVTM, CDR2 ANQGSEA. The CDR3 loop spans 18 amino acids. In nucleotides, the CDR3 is TGCAGCGTTGAGGCTGTTGGGAATCGGGAGGTTGATGGAAACACCATATATTTT. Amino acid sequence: CSVEAVGNREVDGNTIYF.

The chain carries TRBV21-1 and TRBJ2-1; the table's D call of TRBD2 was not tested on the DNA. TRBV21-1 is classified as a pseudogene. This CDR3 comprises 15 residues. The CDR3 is CASSGLAGGMDEQFF. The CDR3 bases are TGTGCCAGCAGCGGACTAGCGGGTGGGATGGATGAGCAGTTCTTC.

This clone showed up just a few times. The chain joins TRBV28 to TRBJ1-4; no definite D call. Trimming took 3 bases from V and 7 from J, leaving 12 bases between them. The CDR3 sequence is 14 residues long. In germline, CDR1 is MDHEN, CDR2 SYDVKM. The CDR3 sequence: CASSLGNRGEKLFF. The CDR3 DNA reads TGTGCCAGCAGTTTGGGAAATCGGGGTGAAAAACTGTTTTTT.

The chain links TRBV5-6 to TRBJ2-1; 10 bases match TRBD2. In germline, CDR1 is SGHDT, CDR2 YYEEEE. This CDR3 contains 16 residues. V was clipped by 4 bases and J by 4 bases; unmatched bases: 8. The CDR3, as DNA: TGTGCCAGCAGCCGAAGCGGGAGGGCCCGTTACAATGAGCAGTTCTTC. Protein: CASSRSGRARYNEQFF.

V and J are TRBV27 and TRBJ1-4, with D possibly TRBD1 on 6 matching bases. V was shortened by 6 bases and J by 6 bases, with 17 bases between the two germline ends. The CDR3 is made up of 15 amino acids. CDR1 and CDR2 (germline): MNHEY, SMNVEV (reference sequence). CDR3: CASSPLTGRDEKLFF. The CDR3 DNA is TGTGCCAGCAGCCCGCTAACAGGGCGCGATGAAAAACTGTTTTTT.

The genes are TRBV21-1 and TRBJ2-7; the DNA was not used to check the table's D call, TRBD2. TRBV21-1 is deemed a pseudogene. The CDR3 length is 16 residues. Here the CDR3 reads CASSKTPTSGNHEQYF. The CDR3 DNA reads TGTGCCAGCAGCAAAACCCCGACTAGCGGGAACCACGAGCAGTACTTC.

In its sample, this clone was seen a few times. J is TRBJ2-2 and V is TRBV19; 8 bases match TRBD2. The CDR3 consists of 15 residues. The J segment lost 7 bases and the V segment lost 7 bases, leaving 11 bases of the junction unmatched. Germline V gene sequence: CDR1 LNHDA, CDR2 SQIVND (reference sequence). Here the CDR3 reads CASNVLAGLYGELFF. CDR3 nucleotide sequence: TGTGCCAGTAATGTGTTAGCGGGACTATACGGGGAGCTGTTTTTT.

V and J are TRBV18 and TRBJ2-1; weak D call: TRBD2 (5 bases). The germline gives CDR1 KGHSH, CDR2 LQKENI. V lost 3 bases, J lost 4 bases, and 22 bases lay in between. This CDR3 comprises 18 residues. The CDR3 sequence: CASSPLIAGVAGYNEQFF. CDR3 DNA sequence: TGTGCCAGCTCACCTTTGATAGCCGGGGTAGCAGGTTACAATGAGCAGTTCTTC.

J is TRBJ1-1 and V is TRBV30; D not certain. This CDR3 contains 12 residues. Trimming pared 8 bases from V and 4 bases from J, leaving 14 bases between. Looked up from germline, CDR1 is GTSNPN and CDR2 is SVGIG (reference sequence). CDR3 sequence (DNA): TGTGCCCTTGACCCTCGGGGCACTGAAGCTTTCTTT. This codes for CALDPRGTEAFF.

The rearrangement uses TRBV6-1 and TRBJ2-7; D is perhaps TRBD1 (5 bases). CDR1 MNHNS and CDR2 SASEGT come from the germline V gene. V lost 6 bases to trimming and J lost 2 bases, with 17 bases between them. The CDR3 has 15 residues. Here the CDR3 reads CASSPEGARTYEQYF. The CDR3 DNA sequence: TGTGCCAGCAGCCCCGAAGGGGCGCGCACCTACGAGCAGTACTTC.

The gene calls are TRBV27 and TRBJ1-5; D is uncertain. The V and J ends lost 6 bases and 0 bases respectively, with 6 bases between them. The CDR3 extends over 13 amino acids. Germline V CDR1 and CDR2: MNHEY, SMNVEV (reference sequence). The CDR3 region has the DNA TGTGCCAGCAGCTCTAATAGCAATCAGCCCCAGCATTTT. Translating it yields CASSSNSNQPQHF.

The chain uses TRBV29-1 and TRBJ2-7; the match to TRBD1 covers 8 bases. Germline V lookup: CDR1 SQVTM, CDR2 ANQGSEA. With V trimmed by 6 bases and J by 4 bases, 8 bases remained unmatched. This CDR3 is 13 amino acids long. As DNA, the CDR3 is TGCAGCGTAACCGGGACAGGAGGTTACGAGCAGTACTTC. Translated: CSVTGTGGYEQYF.

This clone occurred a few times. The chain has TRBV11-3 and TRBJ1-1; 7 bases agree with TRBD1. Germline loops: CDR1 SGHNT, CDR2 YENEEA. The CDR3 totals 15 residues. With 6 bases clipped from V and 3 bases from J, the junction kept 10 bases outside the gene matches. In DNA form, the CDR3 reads TGTGCCAGCAGGGCAACCAGGGGGGAGGACACTGAAGCTTTCTTT. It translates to CASRATRGEDTEAFF. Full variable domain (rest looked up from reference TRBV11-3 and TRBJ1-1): EAGVVQSPRYKIIEKKQPVAFWCNPISGHNTLYWYLQNLGQGPELLIRYENEEAVDDSQLPKDRFSAERLKGVDSTLKIQPAELGDSAVYLCASRATRGEDTEAFFGQGTRLTVV.

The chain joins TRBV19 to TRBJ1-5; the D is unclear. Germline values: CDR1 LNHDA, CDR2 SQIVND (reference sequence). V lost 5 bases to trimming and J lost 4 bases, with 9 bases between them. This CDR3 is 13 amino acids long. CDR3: CASSSQKNQPQHF. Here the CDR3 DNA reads TGTGCCAGTAGTTCTCAGAAGAATCAGCCCCAGCATTTT.

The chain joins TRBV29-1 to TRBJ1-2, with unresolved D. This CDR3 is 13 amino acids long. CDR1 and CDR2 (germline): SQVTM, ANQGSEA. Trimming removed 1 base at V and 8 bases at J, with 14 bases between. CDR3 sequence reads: CSVEGEGIGGYTF. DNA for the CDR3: TGCAGCGTTGAAGGTGAGGGCATAGGAGGCTACACCTTC.